This TCR beta chain was captured in a study of naive and memory T cell subsets. Overall study findings and caveats: TCR transcript changes with activation or differentiation may affect this RNA method.

This clonotype has a count of ten or more. Its cognate antigen is unknown. Adult healthy volunteers gave 2.5 ml peripheral blood for whole-blood RNA. Unsorted total RNA, roughly 1 to 1000 ng, was DNase treated before reverse transcription. For blood and skin samples, reverse transcription used TCR alpha and beta constant primers. TCRdb recomputed calls from the 5' RACE reads with MiXCR, one row per CDR3 protein. Among 20,000 to 25,000 distinct CDR3 sequences, over 3.5% were seen once, and the ten largest hold 7% to 10%. The receptor was isolated from a male donor in good health.

The CDR3 region is CASSPTTSAGTQYF. CDR3 in DNA: TGTGCCAGCTCACCAACTACCTCTGCGGGTACGCAGTATTTT. This chain uses TRBV18 with TRBJ2-3, with D perhaps TRBD2 (5 bases). The CDR3 extends over 14 amino acids. CDR1 is KGHSH and CDR2 is LQKENI in the germline V gene. Trimming left V 2 bases short and J 8 bases short, with 14 bases between. The variable domain in full, with the rest retrieved from reference TRBV18 and TRBJ2-3, is NAGVMQNPRHLVRRRGQEARLRCSPMKGHSHVYWYRQLPEEGLKFMVYLQKENIIDESGMPKERFSAEFPKEGPSILRIQQVVRGDSAAYFCASSPTTSAGTQYFGPGTRLTVL.